What follows are 8 T cell receptor beta chains derived from one specimen sequenced in a study of OX40 agonist ivuxolimab in advanced cancers. Profiled with immunoSEQ multiplex PCR; TCRdb holds only in-frame clones, not every one. The table lists over 35,000 clones, 74% of them singletons. The sequenced sample was CD4+ or CD8+ T cells sorted from blood, obtained in a trial of the OX40 agonist ivuxolimab. These receptors were obtained from an adult with an advanced solid tumor such as melanoma, head and neck, liver or kidney cancer.

The genes are TRBV6-1 and TRBJ2-3; 7 bases are a match to TRBD1. Germline CDR1 is MNHNS and CDR2 is SASEGT. The CDR3 runs 16 residues. J lost 10 bases, V lost 0 bases, and 13 bases had no gene match. The CDR3 loop is CASSEAADRPQGSQYF. In DNA form, the CDR3 reads TGTGCCAGCAGTGAAGCGGCGGACAGGCCACAAGGGTCGCAGTATTTT.

The rearrangement uses TRBV29-1 and TRBJ2-1; D unclear. Trimming removed 6 bases at V and 7 bases at J, with 13 bases between. The CDR3 contains 12 residues. Germline V CDR1 and CDR2: SQVTM, ANQGSEA. CDR3 DNA: TGCAGCGTCGAATCAAGGTTAAATGAGCAGTTCTTC. Amino acid sequence: CSVESRLNEQFF.

V gene TRBV18 combines with J gene TRBJ2-5; no reliable D call. V was pared by 1 base and J by 1 base, with 7 bases between. The CDR3 runs to 14 residues. CDR1 and CDR2 from the germline V gene are KGHSH and LQKENI. The CDR3 region is CASSPLTAQETQYF. The CDR3 DNA is TGTGCCAGCTCACCACTGACTGCCCAAGAGACCCAGTACTTC.

This sequence joins TRBV5-4 and TRBJ2-7; D not resolved. There are 14 residues in the CDR3. Trimming removed 1 base at V and 3 bases at J, with 11 bases between. Per germline, CDR1 SGHNT and CDR2 YYREEE (reference sequence). The CDR3 spells CASSLLAVFYEQYV. CDR3 bases: TGTGCCAGCAGCTTGTTAGCAGTCTTCTACGAGCAGTACGTC.

The chain is built from TRBV9 and TRBJ2-3; perhaps D is TRBD1 or TRBD2 (5 bases each). With 4 bases removed from V and 4 bases from J, the gap between germline ends came to 19 bases. CDR3 size: 16 residues. Germline V CDR1 and CDR2: SGDLS, YYNGEE. In DNA form, the CDR3 reads TGTGCCAGCAGCATCGAGGGGCTGCTTCTCGCAGATACGCAGTATTTT. Protein product: CASSIEGLLLADTQYF. Looking up the rest from reference TRBV9 and TRBJ2-3 gives the full variable domain: DSGVTQTPKHLITATGQRVTLRCSPRSGDLSVYWYQQSLDQGLQFLIQYYNGEERAKGNILERFSAQQFPDLHSELNLSSLELGDSALYFCASSIEGLLLADTQYFGPGTRLTVL.

This rearrangement joins TRBV10-3 to TRBJ2-7; perhaps TRBD1 as D (6 bases). CDR1 and CDR2 (germline): ENHRY, SYGVKD. This CDR3 spans 13 amino acids. V was clipped by 8 bases and J by 0 bases, with 11 bases between them. The CDR3 loop reads CAIQGSLSYEQYF. CDR3 bases: TGTGCCATCCAGGGGAGTCTCTCCTACGAGCAGTACTTC.

In its sample, this clone was seen a few times. The J gene is TRBJ2-1, the V gene TRBV6-1, with D perhaps matching TRBD1 (6 bases). In germline, CDR1 is MNHNS, CDR2 SASEGT. Between the trimmed V and J ends, which lost 6 bases and 4 bases, there was a span of 7 bases. There are 12 residues in the CDR3. DNA for the CDR3: TGTGCCAGCAGAACAGGGTACAATGAGCAGTTCTTC. Protein sequence: CASRTGYNEQFF.

This chain uses TRBV29-1 with TRBJ1-2; D is unclear. V was pared by 4 bases and J by 8 bases, with 11 bases between. CDR3 length: 11 residues. Looked up from germline, CDR1 is SQVTM and CDR2 is ANQGSEA. CDR3 bases: TGCAGCGTTGGTGGAGACCGGGGCTACACCTTC. This gives the protein CSVGGDRGYTF.